These T cell receptor beta chains were read from a single sample in a study of T cells in Graves' hyperthyroidism and ophthalmopathy. Each CDR3 protein gets one entry after TCRdb re-called the multiplex PCR reads with MiXCR. The repertoire holds 130,000 to 150,000 distinct CDR3 sequences, with more than 20% as singletons. The sample was blood. These receptors all come from a woman between 50 and 59 years old with Graves' hyperthyroidism that later progressed to Graves' ophthalmopathy. CDR3s include the opening cysteine and the closing phenylalanine or tryptophan.

TRBJ2-3	TRBV30	CAWIPEGHLLGDTQYF
TRBJ2-2	TRBV28	CASLAGGLSNTGELFF
TRBJ2-5	TRBV10-3	CAISEPPSMAQYF
TRBJ2-7	TRBV12-3/TRBV12-4	CASSALAGGEQYF
TRBJ2-3	TRBV9	CASSVDSWGADTQYF
TRBJ1-3	TRBV11-2	CASSLAEGYRNTIYF
TRBJ2-7	TRBV7-9	CVLQVGELREQYF
TRBJ2-7	TRBV2	CASSNPGLATYEQYF
TRBJ2-7	TRBV13	CASSFGSGGNRREQYF
TRBJ2-5	TRBV7-7	CASSLGGRAQETQYF
TRBJ2-7	TRBV5-1	CASRVPRTGNDEQYF
TRBJ2-1	TRBV5-1	CASNYGLALTNEQFF
TRBJ2-6	TRBV4-1	CASSHPRGAHSGANVLTF
TRBJ2-2	TRBV20-1	CSARAQTGDTGELFF
TRBJ2-3	TRBV14	CASSPRQSRTDTQYF
TRBJ1-2	TRBV20-1	CSASQGGAGGYTF
TRBJ2-1	TRBV11-3	CASSLSRTSRSSYNEQFF
TRBJ1-3	TRBV12-3/TRBV12-4	CASSRNTIYF
TRBJ1-1	TRBV20-1	CSAAGGSFTEAFF
TRBJ2-3	TRBV28	CASSPGRDDTQYF
TRBJ2-2	TRBV3-1	CASRTSGSSGELFF
TRBJ1-1	TRBV6-1	CASSPVFRLNTEAFF
TRBJ1-2	TRBV20-1	CSAREVRGTIYGYTF